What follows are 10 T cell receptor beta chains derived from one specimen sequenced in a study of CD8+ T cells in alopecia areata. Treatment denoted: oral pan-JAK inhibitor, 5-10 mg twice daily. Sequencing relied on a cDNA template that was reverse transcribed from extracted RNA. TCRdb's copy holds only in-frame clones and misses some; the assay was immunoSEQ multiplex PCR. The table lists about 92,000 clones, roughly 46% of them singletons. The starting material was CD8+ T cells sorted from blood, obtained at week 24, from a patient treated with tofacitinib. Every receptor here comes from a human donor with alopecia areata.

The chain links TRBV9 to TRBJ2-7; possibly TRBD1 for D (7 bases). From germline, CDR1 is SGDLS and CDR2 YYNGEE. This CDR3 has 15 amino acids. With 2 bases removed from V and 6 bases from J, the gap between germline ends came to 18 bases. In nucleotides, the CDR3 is TGTGCCAGCAGCGTTACAGGGGCGGGAAGCGCCGAGCAGTACTTC. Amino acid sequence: CASSVTGAGSAEQYF.

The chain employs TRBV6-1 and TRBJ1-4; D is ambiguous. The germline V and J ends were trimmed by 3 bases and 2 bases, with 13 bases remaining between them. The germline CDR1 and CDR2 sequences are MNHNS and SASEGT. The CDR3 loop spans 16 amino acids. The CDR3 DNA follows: TGTGCCAGCAGTGATCTTGGGTTGGAGACTAATGAAAAACTGTTTTTT. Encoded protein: CASSDLGLETNEKLFF.

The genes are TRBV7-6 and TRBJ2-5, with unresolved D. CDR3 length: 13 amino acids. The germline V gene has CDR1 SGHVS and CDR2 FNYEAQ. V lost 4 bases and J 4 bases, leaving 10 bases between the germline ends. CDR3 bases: TGTGCCAGCAGCTCCCGGGCGACAGAGACCCAGTACTTC. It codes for CASSSRATETQYF. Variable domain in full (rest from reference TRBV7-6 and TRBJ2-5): GAGVSQSPRYKVTKRGQDVALRCDPISGHVSLYWYRQALGQGPEFLTYFNYEAQQDKSGLPNDRFSAERPEGSISTLTIQRTEQRDSAMYRCASSSRATETQYFGPGTRLLVL.

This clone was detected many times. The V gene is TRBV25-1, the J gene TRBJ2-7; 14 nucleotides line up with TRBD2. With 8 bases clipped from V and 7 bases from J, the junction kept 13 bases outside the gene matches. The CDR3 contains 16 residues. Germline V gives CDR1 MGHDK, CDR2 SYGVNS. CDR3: CASQTMGLAGEGEQYF. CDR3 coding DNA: TGTGCCAGCCAGACCATGGGACTAGCGGGAGAGGGTGAGCAGTACTTC.

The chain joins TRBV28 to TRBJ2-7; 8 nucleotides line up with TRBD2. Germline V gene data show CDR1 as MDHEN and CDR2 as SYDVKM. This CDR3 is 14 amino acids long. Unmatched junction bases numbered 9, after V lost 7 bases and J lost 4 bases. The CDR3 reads CASIPAGDPYEQYF. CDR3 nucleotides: TGTGCCAGCATTCCAGCGGGGGATCCTTACGAGCAGTACTTC.

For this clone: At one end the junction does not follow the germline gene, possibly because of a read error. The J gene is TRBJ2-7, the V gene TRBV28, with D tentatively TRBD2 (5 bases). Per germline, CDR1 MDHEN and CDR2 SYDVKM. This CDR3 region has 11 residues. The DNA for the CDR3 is TGTGCGAGCAGGTCGGGGTACGAGCAGTACTTC. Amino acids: CASRSGYEQYF.

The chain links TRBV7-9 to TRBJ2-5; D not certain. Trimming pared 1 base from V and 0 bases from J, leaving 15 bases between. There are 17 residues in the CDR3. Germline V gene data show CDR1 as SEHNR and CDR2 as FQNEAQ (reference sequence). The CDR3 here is CASSLERAGINQETQYF. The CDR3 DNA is TGTGCCAGCAGCTTAGAGCGAGCCGGAATAAACCAAGAGACCCAGTACTTC.

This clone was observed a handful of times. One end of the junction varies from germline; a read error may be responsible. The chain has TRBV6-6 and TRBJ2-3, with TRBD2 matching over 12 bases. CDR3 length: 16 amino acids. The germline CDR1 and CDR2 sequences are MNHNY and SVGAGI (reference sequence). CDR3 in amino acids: CASTDTASGRADTQYF. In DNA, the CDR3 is TGCGCCAGCACCGACACCGCTAGCGGGAGGGCGGATACGCAGTATTTT.

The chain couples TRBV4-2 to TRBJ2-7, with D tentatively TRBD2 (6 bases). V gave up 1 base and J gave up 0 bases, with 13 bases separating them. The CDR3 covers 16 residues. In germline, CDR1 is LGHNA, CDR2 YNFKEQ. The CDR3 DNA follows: TGTGCCAGCAGCCAAGTTGGGGGGAGGAGCTCCTACGAGCAGTACTTC. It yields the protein CASSQVGGRSSYEQYF.

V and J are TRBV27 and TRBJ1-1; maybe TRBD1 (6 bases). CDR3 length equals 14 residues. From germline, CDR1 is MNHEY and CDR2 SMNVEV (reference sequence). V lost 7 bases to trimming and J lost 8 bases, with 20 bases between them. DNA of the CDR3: TGTGCCAGCAAATCGACGGGACACCGAAACGAAGCTTTCTTT. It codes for CASKSTGHRNEAFF.